The 27 T cell receptor beta chains presented below share a single source sample, sequenced in a study of blood T cell repertoires in COVID-19. Sequenced by immunoSEQ multiplex PCR; TCRdb stores in-frame clones only, minus some. The sample shows about 220,000 clones, roughly 88% of them seen only once. The sequenced material came from PBMCs or T cells enriched from blood (not recorded which). Receptor source: a woman aged 40 to 49 with acute COVID-19.

This clone was seen a single time. The chain joins TRBV2 to TRBJ1-6; D is possibly TRBD1 (6 bases). Germline V gene data show CDR1 as SNHLY and CDR2 as FYNNEI. The CDR3 has 15 amino acids. Trimming removed 3 bases from V and 11 bases from J, with 17 bases in between. The CDR3 reads CASSDRQALGTPLHF. CDR3 nucleotide sequence: TGTGCCAGCAGTGATAGACAGGCTCTGGGAACACCCCTCCACTTT.

This clone was recorded a few times. V gene TRBV18 combines with J gene TRBJ1-1; D is unresolved. V was shortened by 4 bases and J by 3 bases, with 15 bases between the two germline ends. The CDR3 sequence is 15 residues long. Germline V gene data show CDR1 as KGHSH and CDR2 as LQKENI. CDR3 amino acids: CASSRAHPQYTEAFF. CDR3 DNA: TGTGCCAGCTCACGGGCCCACCCTCAGTACACTGAAGCTTTCTTT. Variable domain in full (rest from reference TRBV18 and TRBJ1-1): NAGVMQNPRHLVRRRGQEARLRCSPMKGHSHVYWYRQLPEEGLKFMVYLQKENIIDESGMPKERFSAEFPKEGPSILRIQQVVRGDSAAYFCASSRAHPQYTEAFFGQGTRLTVV.

V usage is TRBV4-2 and J usage is TRBJ1-2; 8 nucleotides match TRBD1. Germline V lookup: CDR1 LGHNA, CDR2 YNFKEQ. The trim removed 1 base at V and 4 bases at J, leaving 8 bases unmatched. This CDR3 is 16 amino acids long. The CDR3 here is CASSQVPQGAVYGYTF. In nucleotides, the CDR3 is TGTGCCAGCAGCCAAGTCCCGCAGGGGGCAGTCTATGGCTACACCTTC.

V and J are TRBV7-8 and TRBJ2-4; 7 bases fit TRBD1. This CDR3 has 16 amino acids. V was pared by 5 bases and J by 2 bases, with 9 bases of the junction left unmatched. In germline, CDR1 is SGHVS, CDR2 FQNEAQ. In DNA form, the CDR3 reads TGTGCCAGCAGCCCACGAACAGGGGTCACCAAAAACATTCAGTACTTC. Its protein is CASSPRTGVTKNIQYF.

The chain is built from TRBV2 and TRBJ2-7, with 7 nucleotides matching TRBD1. Trimming removed 7 bases from V and 2 bases from J; junction bases left unmatched: 5. Germline V CDR1 and CDR2: SNHLY, FYNNEI. The length of the CDR3 is 13 residues. CDR3 sequence (DNA): TGTGCCAGCACGAGGGACAGAGCCTACGAGCAGTACGTC. Protein product: CASTRDRAYEQYV.

V and J are TRBV7-2 and TRBJ2-5; weak D call: TRBD2 (5 bases). The V gene's germline CDR1 is SGHTA and CDR2 FQGNSA. The CDR3 covers 15 residues. Between the trimmed V and J ends, which lost 5 bases and 7 bases, there was a span of 20 bases. CDR3 amino acids: CASSLALSGPGTQYF. The DNA for the CDR3 is TGTGCCAGCAGCCTGGCGTTAAGCGGTCCTGGGACCCAGTACTTC.

The chain recombines TRBV7-9 with TRBJ2-1, with 10 bases aligning to TRBD2. This CDR3 contains 16 residues. CDR1 SEHNR and CDR2 FQNEAQ come from the germline V gene (reference sequence). The V gene end was trimmed by 5 bases and the J gene end by 7 bases; junction bases not matched to a gene: 11. This CDR3 reads CASSGLAGESRNEQFF. As DNA, the CDR3 is TGTGCCAGCAGCGGGCTAGCGGGAGAGTCGCGGAATGAGCAGTTCTTC.

The chain combines TRBV4-1 with TRBJ2-1; 11 bases line up with TRBD2. Germline V gene data show CDR1 as MGHRA and CDR2 as YSYEKL. There are 16 residues in the CDR3. Losses at the gene ends were 6 bases for V and 7 bases for J; bases not matched to a gene: 11. This chain's CDR3 is CASSFTSGRGLNEQFF. Here the CDR3 DNA reads TGCGCCAGCAGTTTCACTAGCGGGAGAGGACTTAATGAGCAGTTCTTC.

The CDR3: CASSYTSGGNPYEQYV. Written as DNA, the CDR3 is TGTGCCAGCAGTTACACCAGTGGCGGGAACCCCTACGAGCAGTACGTC. The rearrangement links TRBV5-4 to TRBJ2-7, with D possibly matching TRBD2 (6 bases). The germline V and J ends were trimmed by 5 bases and 2 bases, with 20 bases remaining between them. CDR3 length equals 16 residues. Germline-derived CDR1 and CDR2 are SGHNT and YYREEE (reference sequence).

The chain links TRBV7-9 to TRBJ2-1, with TRBD2 matching over 8 bases. The J segment lost 0 bases and the V segment lost 5 bases, leaving 6 bases of the junction unmatched. The CDR3 covers 16 residues. Germline CDR1 is SEHNR and CDR2 is FQNEAQ (reference sequence). CDR3 nucleotide sequence: TGTGCCAGCAGCAGCCTAGCGGGCGTCTCCTACAATGAGCAGTTCTTC. Its protein product is CASSSLAGVSYNEQFF. The whole variable domain, filled in from reference TRBV7-9 and TRBJ2-1, reads DTGVSQNPRHKITKRGQNVTFRCDPISEHNRLYWYRQTLGQGPEFLTYFQNEAQLEKSRLLSDRFSAERPKGSFSTLEIQRTEQGDSAMYLCASSSLAGVSYNEQFFGPGTRLTVL.

The chain uses TRBV5-1 and TRBJ1-4, with D possibly TRBD1 on 6 matching bases. The CDR3 has 14 residues. Germline CDR1 reads SGHRS; CDR2 reads YFSETQ. V dropped 0 bases and J dropped 8 bases, with 11 bases sitting between them. CDR3 nucleotides: TGCGCCAGCAGCTTGGCAGGGGCGGAGGAAAAACTGTTTTTT. Translating gives CASSLAGAEEKLFF.

The rearrangement uses TRBV27 and TRBJ2-2; possible D gene TRBD2, 6 bases. V lost 0 bases to trimming and J lost 6 bases, with 11 bases between them. The CDR3 runs to 15 residues. Germline loops: CDR1 MNHEY, CDR2 SMNVEV (reference sequence). This CDR3 reads CASSLSAEGPGELFF. CDR3 DNA sequence: TGTGCCAGCAGTTTATCGGCGGAGGGACCCGGGGAGCTGTTTTTT.

This clone was counted a few times. The chain is built from TRBV19 and TRBJ1-5; possible D gene TRBD1, 5 bases. The V end was cut by 7 bases, the J end by 6 bases, with 19 bases between. Germline V gives CDR1 LNHDA, CDR2 SQIVND (reference sequence). The CDR3 totals 15 residues. The CDR3 sequence is CASTGDGQGGQPQHF. As DNA, the CDR3 is TGTGCCAGTACCGGCGACGGGCAGGGCGGTCAGCCCCAGCATTTT. The variable domain in full, completed from reference TRBV19 and TRBJ1-5, reads DGGITQSPKYLFRKEGQNVTLSCEQNLNHDAMYWYRQDPGQGLRLIYYSQIVNDFQKGDIAEGYSVSREKKESFPLTVTSAQKNPTAFYLCASTGDGQGGQPQHFGDGTRLSIL.

This chain uses TRBV30 with TRBJ2-7; no clear D gene. CDR3 length equals 11 residues. V lost 0 bases and J 9 bases, leaving 9 bases between the germline ends. From germline, CDR1 is GTSNPN and CDR2 SVGIG (reference sequence). The CDR3: CAWSVIAVQYV. CDR3 nucleotides: TGTGCCTGGAGTGTAATCGCAGTGCAGTACGTC.

This clone came up once. The chain uses TRBV11-2 and TRBJ2-1; TRBD1 matches at 8 bases. Germline CDR1 reads SGHAT; CDR2 reads FQNNGV. J was trimmed by 6 bases and V by 7 bases; bases with no gene match: 5. This CDR3 is 13 amino acids long. The chain's CDR3 is CASTVDRGNEQFF. As DNA, the CDR3 is TGTGCCAGCACCGTTGACAGGGGCAATGAGCAGTTCTTC. Complete variable domain (other parts from reference TRBV11-2 and TRBJ2-1): EAGVAQSPRYKIIEKRQSVAFWCNPISGHATLYWYQQILGQGPKLLIQFQNNGVVDDSQLPKDRFSAERLKGVDSTLKIQPAKLEDSAVYLCASTVDRGNEQFFGPGTRLTVL.

V usage is TRBV24-1 and J usage is TRBJ1-5; 8 bases fit TRBD1. In germline, CDR1 is KGHDR, CDR2 SFDVKD. This CDR3 region has 16 residues. Trimming at V came to 3 bases and at J to 7 bases, leaving 10 bases not matched to a gene. CDR3 DNA sequence: TGTGCCACCAGTGATGGACAGGACAGGGTACACCAGCCCCAGCATTTT. Translating gives CATSDGQDRVHQPQHF.

This sequence joins TRBV19 and TRBJ1-4; possible D gene TRBD1, 6 bases. Germline V gene sequence: CDR1 LNHDA, CDR2 SQIVND (reference sequence). The CDR3 sequence is 15 residues long. The V end lost 6 bases, the J end lost 7 bases, and 18 bases lay between the germline ends. CDR3 sequence: CASRHGGAVGEKLFF. The CDR3 region has the DNA TGTGCCAGTAGACACGGGGGGGCGGTGGGTGAAAAACTGTTTTTT.

The rearrangement uses TRBV14 and TRBJ2-7; D might be TRBD2 (7 bases). The CDR3 length is 13 residues. Per the germline V gene, CDR1 is SGHDN and CDR2 is FVKESK. V dropped 3 bases and J dropped 6 bases, with 12 bases sitting between them. CDR3 DNA: TGTGCCAGCAGCCACGGGGGCGGGGGCGAGCAGTACTTC. Amino acids: CASSHGGGGEQYF.

Note on this clone: Other DNA variants within this sample encode the same CDR3. J is TRBJ1-2 and V is TRBV5-4, with 8 bases that match TRBD1. Germline assignment: CDR1 SGHNT and CDR2 YYREEE (reference sequence). The ends lost 0 bases at V and 3 bases at J; junction bases unmatched: 1. CDR3 length: 14 residues. The CDR3 here is CASSLEQGDYGYTF. Written as DNA, the CDR3 is TGTGCCAGCAGCTTGGAACAGGGGGACTATGGCTACACCTTC.

This clone was counted once. This chain uses TRBV30 with TRBJ1-2; tentatively, D is TRBD1 (6 bases). CDR3 length equals 14 residues. V lost 0 bases and J 7 bases, leaving 15 bases between the germline ends. Germline V gene data show CDR1 as GTSNPN and CDR2 as SVGIG (reference sequence). The CDR3 loop reads CAWSVIDRRSGYTF. CDR3 nucleotides: TGTGCCTGGAGTGTTATCGACAGGAGAAGTGGCTACACCTTC.

The V gene is TRBV7-2, the J gene TRBJ1-1, with 8 bases matching TRBD1. Germline assignment: CDR1 SGHTA and CDR2 FQGNSA. The CDR3 is made up of 18 amino acids. Germline trimming cut 6 bases from V and 1 base from J; bases unmatched to any gene: 16. The CDR3 region has the DNA TGTGCCAGCAGGCCAGGGGGCAGGGGAACGTTCCGGAACACTGAAGCTTTCTTT. It encodes CASRPGGRGTFRNTEAFF. The full variable domain, completed using reference TRBV7-2 and TRBJ1-1, is GAGVSQSPSNKVTEKGKDVELRCDPISGHTALYWYRQSLGQGLEFLIYFQGNSAPDKSGLPSDRFSAERTGGSVSTLTIQRTQQEDSAVYLCASRPGGRGTFRNTEAFFGQGTRLTVV.

V is TRBV6-5 and J is TRBJ1-2, with D possibly matching TRBD1 (5 bases). The germline CDR1 and CDR2 sequences are MNHEY and SVGAGI. The CDR3 spans 13 residues. The V end was cut by 6 bases, the J end by 4 bases, with 12 bases between. Here the CDR3 reads CASSQQVLYGYTF. The CDR3 region has the DNA TGTGCCAGCAGCCAACAGGTTCTCTATGGCTACACCTTC.

DNA of the CDR3: TGTGCCAGCAAGAGGAACACTGAAGCTTTCTTT. Its translation: CASKRNTEAFF. The gene calls are TRBV12-3 or TRBV12-4 and TRBJ1-1, with no clear D. Trimming pared 7 bases from V and 1 base from J, leaving 4 bases between. The CDR3 consists of 11 residues.

This CDR3 is CASSQAGLAGGLNTQYF. DNA of the CDR3: TGCGCCAGCAGCCAAGCGGGACTAGCGGGGGGGTTGAATACGCAGTATTTT. The chain employs TRBV4-3 and TRBJ2-3; TRBD2 matches 16 bases. The trim removed 1 base at V and 7 bases at J, leaving 5 bases unmatched. Per the germline V gene, CDR1 is LGHNA and CDR2 is YSLEER. This CDR3 is 17 amino acids long.

The V call is TRBV7-2, the J call TRBJ2-7; D is perhaps TRBD1 (5 bases). CDR1 is SGHTA, CDR2 FQGNSA, per germline. The CDR3 runs 15 residues. The V and J ends lost 4 bases and 6 bases respectively, with 19 bases between them. This chain's CDR3 is CASSSSGNSAAEQYF. For the CDR3, the DNA is TGTGCCAGCAGCTCTTCAGGGAACTCTGCTGCCGAGCAGTACTTC.

The chain has TRBV3-1 (or the pseudogene TRBV3-2) and TRBJ1-2; perhaps TRBD1 as D (5 bases). The V end was cut by 5 bases, the J end by 8 bases, with 18 bases between. CDR3 length equals 14 residues. Germline values: CDR1 LGHDT, CDR2 YNNKEL (reference sequence). The CDR3 coding sequence is TGTGCCAGCAGCTACAGGACGCCACAGGCAGGCTACACCTTC. This sequence encodes CASSYRTPQAGYTF.

The genes are TRBV19 and TRBJ1-5, with a weak D call TRBD1 (6 bases). The CDR3 loop spans 13 amino acids. V lost 7 bases to trimming and J lost 7 bases, with 14 bases between them. CDR1 is LNHDA and CDR2 is SQIVND in the germline V gene (reference sequence). The CDR3 here is CASKDSLSQPQHF. CDR3 DNA sequence: TGTGCCAGTAAGGACAGCCTGAGCCAGCCCCAGCATTTT.